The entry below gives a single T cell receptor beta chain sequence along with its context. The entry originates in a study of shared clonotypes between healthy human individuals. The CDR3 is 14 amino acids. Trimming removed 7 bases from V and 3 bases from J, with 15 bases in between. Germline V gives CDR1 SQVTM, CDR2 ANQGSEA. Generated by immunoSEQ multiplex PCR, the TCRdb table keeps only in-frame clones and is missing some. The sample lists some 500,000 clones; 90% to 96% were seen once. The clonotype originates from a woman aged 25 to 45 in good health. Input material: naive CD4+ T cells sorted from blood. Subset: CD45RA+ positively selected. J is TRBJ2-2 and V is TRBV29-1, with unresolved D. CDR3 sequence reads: CSAAGSRHTGELFF. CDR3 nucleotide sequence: TGCAGCGCTGCTGGGTCCCGGCACACCGGGGAGCTGTTTTTT.